This T cell receptor (beta chain) was recorded in a study of read filtering for tumor transcriptome and immune sequencing. Study-level information: DNase treatment preceded whole-transcriptome library preparation. General study points: The CD138-negative fraction was mixed bone marrow immune cells, not pure T cells. IR-seq and RNA-seq agreed better without single-read clonotypes.

This library used approximately 370 ng RNA and molecular barcoded adaptors spanning alpha/delta and beta/gamma chains. One entry per CDR3 protein results from TCRdb running MiXCR on the reads. The sample consists of nearly 60,000 distinct CDR3 sequences, 10% to 15% of them appearing once. Bone marrow was sampled from every patient at the time of active disease. With regard to this clonotype: Its matching antigen is unknown.

Germline loops: CDR1 LGHDT, CDR2 YNNKEL (reference sequence). CDR3 length: 15 residues. V was cut by 4 bases and J by 3 bases, with 13 bases left in between. The rearrangement joins TRBV3-1 to TRBJ1-5, with unresolved D. This TCR derives from a donor aged 40 or over with multiple myeloma. The specimen sequenced was a population of CD138-negative cells sorted from bone marrow. The CDR3 bases are TGTGCCAGCAGCCCCGATCGACGGATCAATCAGCCCCAGCATTTT. Its protein product is CASSPDRRINQPQHF.